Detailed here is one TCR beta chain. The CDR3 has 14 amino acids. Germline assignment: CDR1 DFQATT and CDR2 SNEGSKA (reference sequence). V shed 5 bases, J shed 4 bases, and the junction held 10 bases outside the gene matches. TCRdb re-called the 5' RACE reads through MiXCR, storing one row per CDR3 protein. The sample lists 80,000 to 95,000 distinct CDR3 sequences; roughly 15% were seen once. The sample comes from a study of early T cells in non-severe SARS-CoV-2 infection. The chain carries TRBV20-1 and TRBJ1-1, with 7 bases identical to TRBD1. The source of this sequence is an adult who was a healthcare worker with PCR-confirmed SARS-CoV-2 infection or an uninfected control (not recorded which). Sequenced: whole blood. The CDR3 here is CSASEAGQFTEAFF. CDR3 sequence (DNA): TGCAGTGCTTCAGAAGCGGGACAGTTCACTGAAGCTTTCTTT.